This TCR beta chain stems from a study of response to subunit inactivated influenza vaccine. Whole-study findings and limits: The authors suggested that few new T cells are recruited per seasonal influenza vaccination.

About this clonotype: Its matching antigen is unknown.

This CDR3 comprises 18 residues. Trimming removed 4 bases from V and 0 bases from J; junction bases left unmatched: 7. Germline CDR1 reads MNHNS; CDR2 reads SASEGT. A single record per CDR3 protein comes from TCRdb applying MiXCR to the RT-PCR reads. The data contain 650,000 to 850,000 distinct CDR3 sequences, 14% of them singletons. The sample in question was PBMCs from blood, obtained around two weeks before vaccination. The rearrangement uses TRBV6-1 and TRBJ2-1; 12 bases line up with TRBD2. The receptor's source is a man aged 50-60 years who received an inactivated influenza vaccine. The CDR3 sequence: CASSVLAGGRGSYNEQFF. The DNA of the CDR3 is TGTGCCAGCAGTGTGCTAGCGGGAGGGAGGGGCTCCTACAATGAGCAGTTCTTC.